This TCR beta chain was sequenced during a study of blood T cell repertoires in COVID-19. As for the study in general: The United States, Italy and Spain were the sources of the acute and convalescent COVID-19 samples. Sources were T cells, B-cell-depleted T cells, or PBMCs; the material itself was cDNA or gDNA.

Germline loops: CDR1 SGHDT, CDR2 YYEEEE. This CDR3 is built from 14 residues. The germline V and J ends were trimmed by 0 bases and 0 bases, with 4 bases remaining between them. Original processing methods: Estimation of nucleated cell counts relied on the amplification of reference gene primers. The table came from immunoSEQ multiplex PCR; TCRdb's copy has only in-frame clones and leaves some out. The V and J calls and clone size are taken from that table; D and trimming were inferred from the DNA. The profile shows 200,000 or so clones, roughly 90% of them singletons. Seattle's enrolled individuals joined amid active infection and were then monitored longitudinally.

This sequence originates from a man aged 45-60 years with COVID-19, enrolled during active disease. V and J are TRBV5-6 and TRBJ2-1; D is uncertain. The sequencing sample was made of peripheral blood. CDR3 sequence: CASSLGASYNEQFF. CDR3 coding DNA: TGTGCCAGCAGCTTGGGGGCCTCCTACAATGAGCAGTTCTTC.